Each of the 15 T cell receptor beta chains below was sequenced from the same sample in a study of blood T cells in healthy people across ages (dated by TCRdb to about 2015). Receptor amplification or capture employed 5' RACE. These reads were obtained on an Illumina HiSeq 2500. The second PCR ran for roughly 6 to 11 cycles and used a J-beta primer mix along with a sample-barcoded 5' primer. Starting from the raw public reads, TCRdb applied fastp trimming at Q25, assembled clones with MiXCR and retained in-frame beta chains. Entries are consolidated by CDR3 protein sequence, retaining the most common genes and DNA. The sample data list roughly 680,000 distinct CDR3 sequences, and about 21% of these were observed just once. Of the sample, 3.5% to 4% is held by the ten largest clones. The sample taken for sequencing was blood. These receptors all stem from a man in his 70s in good health.

The table lists this clonotype with a few counts. For the CDR3, the DNA is TGTGCCAGCAGGCGACAGAACTATGGCTACACCTTC. The encoded protein is CASRRQNYGYTF. The rearrangement links TRBV12-3 or TRBV12-4 to TRBJ1-2; D is perhaps TRBD1 (5 bases). Deletions cut 6 bases from V and 2 bases from J, with 7 bases between. The CDR3 has 12 residues.

This clonotype was seen a handful of times. The rearrangement links TRBV7-9 to TRBJ2-6, with TRBD1 identical over 7 bases. Germline assignment: CDR1 SEHNR and CDR2 FQNEAQ (reference sequence). V lost 5 bases, J lost 1 base, and 14 bases stayed unmatched. There are 19 residues in the CDR3. For the CDR3, the DNA is TGTGCCAGCAGCGCGGTCGCGCAACAGGGGTGGTCTGGGGCCAACGTCCTGACTTTC. This encodes CASSAVAQQGWSGANVLTF.

This clonotype appeared a few times. The chain is built from TRBV29-1 and TRBJ2-3; 7 positions match TRBD2. CDR1 and CDR2 from the germline V gene are SQVTM and ANQGSEA. The ends lost 5 bases at V and 5 bases at J; junction bases unmatched: 4. The CDR3 is made up of 12 amino acids. The DNA for the CDR3 is TGCAGCGTTCGCTCGGGGGGAGATACGCAGTATTTT. Protein sequence: CSVRSGGDTQYF.

In this sample, this clonotype turned up a few times. V and J are TRBV3-1 and TRBJ1-5; tentatively, D is TRBD1 (5 bases). Per germline, CDR1 LGHDT and CDR2 YNNKEL (reference sequence). This CDR3 contains 13 residues. Trimming shortened V by 1 base and J by 7 bases, and 8 bases separated the two germline ends. CDR3 DNA sequence: TGTGCCAGCAGCCAAGGGGGCAGGCAGCCCCAGCATTTT. It codes for CASSQGGRQPQHF.

This clonotype has only a few counts. The chain carries TRBV20-1 and TRBJ2-6, with D hard to call. Per germline, CDR1 DFQATT and CDR2 SNEGSKA (reference sequence). The V end was cut by 4 bases, the J end by 5 bases, with 18 bases between. CDR3 length: 16 residues. As DNA, the CDR3 is TGCAGTGCTACGACTGAAACCCTCCTCTGGGCCAACGTCCTGACTTTC. Translating it yields CSATTETLLWANVLTF.

This clonotype was picked up a small number of times. The V gene is TRBV3-1, the J gene TRBJ2-5, with D unresolved. The J call is in doubt because the DNA end fits TRBJ2-1 better. The CDR3 loop spans 12 amino acids. From germline, CDR1 is LGHDT and CDR2 YNNKEL (reference sequence). CDR3 sequence: CASSQDVYEQFF. CDR3 bases: TGTGCCAGCAGCCAAGATGTCTATGAGCAGTTCTTC.

This clonotype was seen a handful of times. The chain couples TRBV5-1 to TRBJ2-1; 8 nucleotides agree with TRBD2. In germline, CDR1 is SGHRS, CDR2 YFSETQ. The CDR3 length is 17 residues. The trim removed 4 bases at V and 3 bases at J, leaving 12 bases unmatched. CDR3 nucleotides: TGCGCCAGCAGCCCAGGTGGTAGCGGGACCTACTACAATGAGCAGTTCTTC. As protein: CASSPGGSGTYYNEQFF.

This clonotype was picked up a small number of times. V gene TRBV6-1 combines with J gene TRBJ1-2, with a tentative D call TRBD1 (5 bases). The CDR3 totals 13 residues. V shed 5 bases and J shed 2 bases, with 9 bases lying between them. Germline CDR1 MNHNS, CDR2 SASEGT. This CDR3 is CASSPAGNYGYTF. Here the CDR3 DNA reads TGTGCCAGCAGTCCCGCAGGGAACTATGGCTACACCTTC.

This clonotype was seen a handful of times. The germline gene is not matched at one end of the junction; a read error may be the cause. V gene TRBV7-9 combines with J gene TRBJ2-1; D might be TRBD1 (6 bases). The J call may be incorrect, as the DNA end agrees better with TRBJ2-7. This CDR3 has 13 residues. The germline CDR1 and CDR2 sequences are SEHNR and FQNEAQ (reference sequence). CDR3 loop: CANSSTRGGEQYF. For the CDR3, the DNA is TGTGCCAACAGCTCCACCAGGGGTGGCGAGCAGTACTTC.

This clonotype came up a few times. J is TRBJ2-2 and V is TRBV5-1; tentatively, D is TRBD1 (6 bases). The CDR3 has 17 amino acids. Per the germline V gene, CDR1 is SGHRS and CDR2 is YFSETQ. The germline V and J ends were trimmed by 4 bases and 2 bases, with 18 bases remaining between them. The CDR3 sequence: CASSPGQRISNTGELFF. CDR3 in DNA: TGCGCCAGCAGCCCGGGACAACGAATCTCCAACACCGGGGAGCTGTTTTTT.

As regards this clonotype: No conserved phenylalanine or tryptophan ends this CDR3, so it is likely a read error. This chain uses TRBV6-2 or TRBV6-3 with TRBJ2-5; possibly TRBD2 for D (5 bases). The J call is in doubt because the DNA end fits TRBJ2-7 better. CDR3 length equals 12 residues. Germline CDR1 is MNHEY and CDR2 is SVGEGT. CDR3 loop: CASSTRGGEQYL. The CDR3 DNA reads as TGTGCCAGCAGCACTAGAGGTGGCGAGCAGTACCTC.

As regards this clonotype: A much larger clone sits a single nucleotide away, making a read error possible. V and J are TRBV27 and TRBJ1-4; TRBD1 is a possible D gene (6 bases). The CDR3 loop spans 12 amino acids. Germline V gives CDR1 MNHEY, CDR2 SMNVEV (reference sequence). The CDR3 bases are TGTGCCAGCTCGGAATCGAGGGGGAAACAGTTTTTT. Translated: CASSESRGKQFF.

The chain joins TRBV20-1 to TRBJ2-5, with D perhaps TRBD1 or TRBD2 (5 bases each). V lost 2 bases, J lost 1 base, and 8 bases lay in between. The CDR3 consists of 13 residues. From germline, CDR1 is DFQATT and CDR2 SNEGSKA (reference sequence). The CDR3 DNA is TGCAGTGCTAGACGGGACGGCCAAGAGACCCAGTACTTC. This codes for CSARRDGQETQYF.

This clonotype was detected many times. The CDR3 loop is CASGLFEQQFF. CDR3 DNA sequence: TGTGCTAGTGGTTTGTTCGAACAGCAGTTCTTC. V usage is TRBV12-5 and J usage is TRBJ2-5; D is uncertain. The J call is uncertain, as TRBJ2-1 better fits the DNA end. Germline CDR1 LGHNT, CDR2 FRNRAP. The CDR3 has 11 amino acids.

This clonotype was detected ten times or more. V and J are TRBV21-1 and TRBJ1-4. TRBV21-1 is a pseudogene segment. The CDR3 is made up of 10 amino acids. DNA for the CDR3: TGTGCCGCCGCGGCCGAAAAACTGTTTTTT. This encodes CAAAAEKLFF.